This entry is about one T cell receptor beta chain. Its antigen is not identified. The CDR3 is made up of 15 amino acids. The V gene end was trimmed by 0 bases and the J gene end by 5 bases; junction bases not matched to a gene: 5. CDR1 and CDR2 from the germline V gene are SGHNT and YYREEE (reference sequence). The data were taken from a study of cytomegalovirus exposure and HLA in healthy donors. Use of 60 Vbeta and 13 Jbeta primers characterized the PCR. Produced via immunoSEQ multiplex PCR; TCRdb's table is partial and in-frame only. The table records about 130,000 clones, approximately 80% of them present only once. General study findings and limits: Productive rates of about 90% or about 30% were seen for most TCR beta V segments in an earlier analysis. Later work showed greater clonal expansion in HLA-associated TCR beta chains than in equally common others. Highly shared sequence variants in one cluster were likely a sequencing artifact.

Input material: PBMCs. The source of this sequence is a man in his forties in good health and CMV-seronegative. The chain couples TRBV5-4 to TRBJ2-1; 7 positions agree with TRBD1. The DNA of the CDR3 is TGTGCCAGCAGCTTGGCCGGGACAGCCCACAATGAGCAGTTCTTC. It translates to CASSLAGTAHNEQFF.